The rows below give T cell receptor beta chains drawn from one sample of a study of T cell responses to AZD1222 COVID-19 vaccine. Only in-frame clones appear in the TCRdb table, and some are missing; sequencing was by immunoSEQ multiplex PCR. Of 120,000 to 150,000 clones in the sample, around nine tenths were seen once. The sample was peripheral blood, taken on day 0 of MenACWY control vaccination. These TCRs come from an adult in good health. CDR3s include the opening cysteine and the closing phenylalanine or tryptophan. A D gene is named only where the DNA matches it firmly.

D gene | J gene | V gene | CDR3 protein | CDR3 DNA
TRBD1 | TRBJ1-5 | TRBV28 | CASSLGTGGKEHF | TGTGCCAGCAGTTTAGGGACAGGCGGAAAGGAGCATTTT
- | TRBJ1-5 | TRBV12-3/TRBV12-4 | CASSLGTGGPQHF | TGTGCCAGCAGTTTAGGGACCGGCGGGCCCCAGCATTTT
- | TRBJ1-2 | TRBV21-1 | CASSNEPGYTF | TGTGCCAGCAGCAACGAACCTGGCTACACCTTC
TRBD2 | TRBJ2-7 | TRBV7-3 | CASSLSGTSDYEQYF | TGTGCCAGCAGCTTATCCGGGACTAGCGACTACGAGCAGTACTTC
- | TRBJ2-1 | TRBV7-3 | CASSLTGEPHNEQFF | TGTGCCAGCAGCTTAACGGGGGAGCCCCACAATGAGCAGTTCTTC
- | TRBJ1-6 | TRBV2 | CASSAEGRTNSPLHF | TGTGCCAGCAGTGCGGAGGGGCGGACTAATTCACCCCTCCACTTT
- | TRBJ1-1 | TRBV7-3 | CASSLQPNTEAFF | TGTGCCAGCAGCTTACAACCGAACACTGAAGCTTTCTTT
- | TRBJ1-1 | TRBV6-5 | CASSPMNTEAFF | TGTGCCAGCAGCCCAATGAACACTGAAGCTTTCTTT
- | TRBJ1-4 | TRBV2 | CASSGGGLINEKLFF | TGTGCCAGCAGTGGGGGGGGTCTGATTAATGAAAAACTGTTTTTT
TRBD2 | TRBJ2-3 | TRBV6-1 | CASGRGGVLTDTQYF | TGTGCCAGCGGCCGGGGGGGGGTCCTCACAGATACGCAGTATTTT
- | TRBJ1-5 | TRBV24-1 | CATSDLREYSNQPQHF | TGTGCCACCAGTGATTTGAGGGAGTATAGCAATCAGCCCCAGCATTTT
- | TRBJ2-3 | TRBV5-6 | CASSRTSGPQYF | TGTGCCAGCAGCCGGACGTCGGGTCCGCAGTATTTT
- | TRBJ2-5 | TRBV6-5 | CASSPTGRETQYF | TGTGCCAGCAGCCCCACGGGTAGGGAGACCCAGTACTTC
- | TRBJ1-6 | TRBV9 | CASSYQGGRSPLHF | TGTGCCAGCAGTTACCAGGGTGGTCGGTCACCCCTCCACTTT
TRBD2 | TRBJ2-7 | TRBV28 | CASTSSGGTYEQYF | TGTGCCAGCACGTCTAGCGGGGGGACCTACGAGCAGTACTTC
TRBD2 | TRBJ2-1 | TRBV6-5 | CASSLASGSYNEQFF | TGTGCCAGCAGTCTCGCTAGCGGGAGCTACAATGAGCAGTTCTTC
TRBD2 | TRBJ2-7 | TRBV4-2 | CASSQVHKREVYEQYF | TGTGCCAGCAGCCAAGTCCACAAGCGGGAGGTTTACGAGCAGTACTTC
- | TRBJ1-1 | TRBV4-1 | CASSQGQNTEAFF | TGCGCCAGCAGCCAAGGACAGAACACTGAAGCTTTCTTT
TRBD1 | TRBJ2-7 | TRBV6-2/TRBV6-3 | CASSRDSYEQYF | TGTGCCAGCAGTCGGGACAGCTACGAGCAGTACTTC
- | TRBJ1-1 | TRBV28 | CASSFGGDEAFF | TGTGCCAGCAGTTTTGGGGGGGATGAAGCTTTCTTT
TRBD1 | TRBJ1-1 | TRBV2 | CASNESRDRGLGAFF | TGTGCCAGCAACGAATCCCGGGACAGGGGATTGGGAGCTTTCTTT
- | TRBJ1-2 | TRBV5-4 | CASSGGRRVNYGYTF | TGTGCCAGCAGCGGAGGGCGGAGGGTTAACTATGGCTACACCTTC
- | TRBJ2-5 | TRBV14 | CASGKRGETQYF | TGTGCCAGCGGAAAGAGGGGCGAGACCCAGTACTTC
- | TRBJ1-1 | TRBV27 | CASRGLTEAFF | TGTGCCAGCAGGGGTTTGACTGAAGCTTTCTTT
TRBD1 | TRBJ1-1 | TRBV11-2 | CASSLDQGGGTEAFF | TGTGCCAGCAGCTTAGATCAGGGGGGGGGCACTGAAGCTTTCTTT